This is a list of T cell receptor beta chains from one sample in a study of blood T cells in healthy people across ages. TCRdb ran MiXCR on the 5' RACE reads and lists one entry per CDR3 protein. In the table there are about a million distinct CDR3 sequences, around 48% of which are singletons. Sequencing was done on a sample of blood. These receptors were collected from a man aged 25 to 40 in good health. Both conserved end residues are part of each CDR3. D genes are given only for firm matches. Some rows mark clone size as missing; the rest say once, few, many or name a class of expanded clone.

D gene: NA
J gene: TRBJ2-4
clone size: NA
V gene: TRBV3-1
CDR3 DNA: TGTGCCAGCAGCCCAGGACGGACACTAGCCAAAAACATTCAGTACTTC
CDR3 protein: CASSPGRTLAKNIQYF

D gene: NA
J gene: TRBJ2-6
clone size: NA
V gene: TRBV12-3/TRBV12-4
CDR3 DNA: TGTGCCAGCAAAACCGCCAACGTCCTGACTTTC
CDR3 protein: CASKTANVLTF

D gene: NA
J gene: TRBJ2-3
clone size: NA
V gene: TRBV20-1
CDR3 DNA: TGCAGTGCTAGGGACCTACAAGCACCTAGCACAGATACGCAGTATTTT
CDR3 protein: CSARDLQAPSTDTQYF

D gene: TRBD2
J gene: TRBJ2-7
clone size: NA
V gene: TRBV20-1
CDR3 DNA: TGCAGTGCCCGTAGGAGCGGGGTCTACGAGCAGTACTTC
CDR3 protein: CSARRSGVYEQYF

D gene: NA
J gene: TRBJ2-7
clone size: few
V gene: TRBV27
CDR3 DNA: TGTGCCAGCAGACAAAGGACAGACTCCTACGAGCAGTACTTC
CDR3 protein: CASRQRTDSYEQYF

D gene: TRBD1
J gene: TRBJ2-7
clone size: NA
V gene: TRBV29-1
CDR3 DNA: TGCAGCGTTGTAATTCCCCTAACAGGGGTCAGGGACGAGCAGTACTTC
CDR3 protein: CSVVIPLTGVRDEQYF

D gene: TRBD1
J gene: TRBJ2-3
clone size: NA
V gene: TRBV12-3/TRBV12-4
CDR3 DNA: TGTGCCAGCCGGCCTCGTACAGGGGGGAGCACAGATACGCAGTATTTT
CDR3 protein: CASRPRTGGSTDTQYF

D gene: TRBD1
J gene: TRBJ2-1
clone size: NA
V gene: TRBV27
CDR3 DNA: TGTGCCAGCAGTTTATCCCCGACAGGGCGCTCCTACAATGAGCAGTTCTTC
CDR3 protein: CASSLSPTGRSYNEQFF

D gene: NA
J gene: TRBJ2-3
clone size: NA
V gene: TRBV12-3/TRBV12-4
CDR3 DNA: TGTGCCAGCAGTCGCCGGGTTTCCTTGGCAGATACGCAGTATTTT
CDR3 protein: CASSRRVSLADTQYF

D gene: TRBD2
J gene: TRBJ2-3
clone size: NA
V gene: TRBV14
CDR3 DNA: TGTGCCAGCAGCCAACTCCAAAGGACTAGCGGTGTGGATACGCAGTATTTT
CDR3 protein: CASSQLQRTSGVDTQYF

D gene: NA
J gene: TRBJ1-6
clone size: few
V gene: TRBV3-1
CDR3 DNA: TGTGCCAGCAGCCATCGGGAGGGCGGCTCACCCCTCCACTTT
CDR3 protein: CASSHREGGSPLHF

D gene: TRBD2
J gene: TRBJ2-7
clone size: NA
V gene: TRBV5-1
CDR3 DNA: TGCGCCAGCAGCGTAACTAGCGCGGGCGAGCAGTACTTC
CDR3 protein: CASSVTSAGEQYF

D gene: NA
J gene: TRBJ1-1
clone size: NA
V gene: TRBV7-8
CDR3 DNA: TGTGCCAGCAGCTTAAACACCGGAGACGGTGAAGCTTTCTTT
CDR3 protein: CASSLNTGDGEAFF

D gene: NA
J gene: TRBJ2-1
clone size: few
V gene: TRBV12-3/TRBV12-4
CDR3 DNA: TGTGCCAGCAGTCCAGGGGGGGGAACCTACAATGAGCAGTTCTTC
CDR3 protein: CASSPGGGTYNEQFF

D gene: TRBD2
J gene: TRBJ2-3
clone size: once
V gene: TRBV27
CDR3 DNA: TGTGCCAGCAGTTTATTCCTAGCGGGAACCACAGATACGCAGTATTTT
CDR3 protein: CASSLFLAGTTDTQYF

D gene: NA
J gene: TRBJ2-1
clone size: NA
V gene: TRBV5-1
CDR3 DNA: TGCGCCAGCAGCGGGGGGTCGGGTGCAAATGAGCAGTTCTTC
CDR3 protein: CASSGGSGANEQFF

D gene: NA
J gene: TRBJ1-5
clone size: many
V gene: TRBV20-1
CDR3 DNA: TGCAGTGCTAGAAAGGGGCTGAACAATCAGCCCCAGCATTTT
CDR3 protein: CSARKGLNNQPQHF

D gene: TRBD2
J gene: TRBJ2-5
clone size: few
V gene: TRBV20-1
CDR3 DNA: TGCAGTGCTAGGTATCCCCTAGCGGGGGTAGAGACCCAGTACTTC
CDR3 protein: CSARYPLAGVETQYF

D gene: NA
J gene: TRBJ2-7
clone size: NA
V gene: TRBV3-1
CDR3 DNA: TGTGCCAGCAGCCACGACGGGGGAAGCGCCGAGCAGTACTTC
CDR3 protein: CASSHDGGSAEQYF

D gene: NA
J gene: TRBJ2-3
clone size: few
V gene: TRBV29-1
CDR3 DNA: TGCAGTGCTGGGCAGGCGGACACAGATACGCAGTATTTT
CDR3 protein: CSAGQADTDTQYF

D gene: NA
J gene: TRBJ2-6
clone size: once
V gene: TRBV20-1
CDR3 DNA: TGCAGTGCCCGCACAGGAAGCTCTGGGGCCGACGTCCTGACTTTC
CDR3 protein: CSARTGSSGADVLTF

D gene: NA
J gene: TRBJ1-2
clone size: NA
V gene: TRBV29-1
CDR3 DNA: TGCAGCGTTGAAGATCTGGTTCAGAATGGCTACACCTTC
CDR3 protein: CSVEDLVQNGYTF

D gene: NA
J gene: TRBJ2-1
clone size: NA
V gene: TRBV15
CDR3 DNA: TGTGCCACCAGCAGAGATGCGGCGGGGCGCAATGAGCAGTTCTTC
CDR3 protein: CATSRDAAGRNEQFF

D gene: TRBD2
J gene: TRBJ2-2
clone size: few
V gene: TRBV5-1
CDR3 DNA: TGCGCCAGCAGCAGAGGACTAGCGGGGTCGAACACCGGGGAGCTGTTTTTT
CDR3 protein: CASSRGLAGSNTGELFF

D gene: NA
J gene: TRBJ2-3
clone size: NA
V gene: TRBV9
CDR3 DNA: TGTGCCAGCAGCGTAGAGAGAAATCCTACAGATACGCAGTATTTT
CDR3 protein: CASSVERNPTDTQYF

D gene: NA
J gene: TRBJ2-3
clone size: few
V gene: TRBV24-1
CDR3 DNA: TGTGCCACCAGTGATTTCCCGGGGTCCAGCACAGATACGCAGTATTTT
CDR3 protein: CATSDFPGSSTDTQYF

D gene: NA
J gene: TRBJ2-1
clone size: NA
V gene: TRBV3-1
CDR3 DNA: TGTGCCAGCAGTCTCTTATCTAGCTCCTACAATGAGCAGTTCTTC
CDR3 protein: CASSLLSSSYNEQFF

D gene: NA
J gene: TRBJ2-1
clone size: NA
V gene: TRBV5-1
CDR3 DNA: TGCGCCAGCAGCTGGGGTCCCGATGAGCAGTTCTTC
CDR3 protein: CASSWGPDEQFF

D gene: NA
J gene: TRBJ1-1
clone size: few
V gene: TRBV6-5
CDR3 DNA: TGTGCCAGCAGTTACTCGGAAGGCAGTGAAGCTTTCTTT
CDR3 protein: CASSYSEGSEAFF

D gene: NA
J gene: TRBJ2-7
clone size: few
V gene: TRBV29-1
CDR3 DNA: TGCAGCGTCTCGGGACTTGGCCCTTACGAGCAGTACTTC
CDR3 protein: CSVSGLGPYEQYF

D gene: NA
J gene: TRBJ2-6
clone size: few
V gene: TRBV24-1
CDR3 DNA: TGTGCCACCAGTGATTCCCGCCCTCGACAGCCCGATCACTCCGGGGCCAACGTCCTGACTTTC
CDR3 protein: CATSDSRPRQPDHSGANVLTF

D gene: TRBD2
J gene: TRBJ2-1
clone size: many
V gene: TRBV29-1
CDR3 DNA: TGCAGCGTTGGAGGAGCGGGGCCCAGCTCCTACAATGAGCAGTTCTTC
CDR3 protein: CSVGGAGPSSYNEQFF

D gene: NA
J gene: TRBJ2-1
clone size: NA
V gene: TRBV7-2
CDR3 DNA: TGTGCCAGCAGCTTAGCGTGGGGCGGATCCTACAATGAGCAGTTCTTC
CDR3 protein: CASSLAWGGSYNEQFF

D gene: NA
J gene: TRBJ1-2
clone size: few
V gene: TRBV28
CDR3 DNA: TGTGCCAGCAGTTTATTGGGGGGAGGCTACACCTTC
CDR3 protein: CASSLLGGGYTF

D gene: NA
J gene: TRBJ1-1
clone size: once
V gene: TRBV12-3/TRBV12-4
CDR3 DNA: TGTGCCAGCAGTTTAGGGCAGGGATGGACTGAAGCTTTCTTT
CDR3 protein: CASSLGQGWTEAFF

D gene: TRBD1
J gene: TRBJ1-4
clone size: few
V gene: TRBV5-5
CDR3 DNA: TGTGCCAGCAGCTCAGCAGGGGGACCTGAAAAACTGTTTTTT
CDR3 protein: CASSSAGGPEKLFF

D gene: TRBD2
J gene: TRBJ2-3
clone size: NA
V gene: TRBV10-3
CDR3 DNA: TGTGCCACCGATAGCGGGGGGGCGCATACGCAGTATTTT
CDR3 protein: CATDSGGAHTQYF

D gene: NA
J gene: TRBJ2-1
clone size: NA
V gene: TRBV4-2
CDR3 DNA: TGTGCCAGCAGCCAAGAGGTTGGTGGGGGACGGTCCTACAATGAGCAGTTCTTC
CDR3 protein: CASSQEVGGGRSYNEQFF

D gene: TRBD2
J gene: TRBJ2-5
clone size: few
V gene: TRBV20-1
CDR3 DNA: TGCAGTGCTAGGGGACTAGCGGCAATTGAGACCCAGTACTTC
CDR3 protein: CSARGLAAIETQYF

D gene: NA
J gene: TRBJ1-1
clone size: NA
V gene: TRBV7-9
CDR3 DNA: TGTGCCAGCAGCATAGGACAGTCTGAAGCTTTCTTT
CDR3 protein: CASSIGQSEAFF

D gene: TRBD2
J gene: TRBJ2-7
clone size: many
V gene: TRBV2
CDR3 DNA: TGTGCCAGCAGTGCCCGAGGGACTAGCGACTACGAGCAGTACTTC
CDR3 protein: CASSARGTSDYEQYF

D gene: TRBD2
J gene: TRBJ2-1
clone size: NA
V gene: TRBV6-1
CDR3 DNA: TGTGCCAGCAGTGAAGTGGGGACTAGCGGGTATAATGAGCAGTTCTTC
CDR3 protein: CASSEVGTSGYNEQFF

D gene: NA
J gene: TRBJ1-5
clone size: NA
V gene: TRBV12-3/TRBV12-4
CDR3 DNA: TGTGCCAGCAGCTCATCTGGACGGGAGCATCAGCCCCAGCATTTT
CDR3 protein: CASSSSGREHQPQHF

D gene: TRBD2
J gene: TRBJ2-2
clone size: NA
V gene: TRBV7-6
CDR3 DNA: TGTGCCAGCAGCTTACGGGCGGGGGGAAGCACCGGGGAGCTGTTTTTT
CDR3 protein: CASSLRAGGSTGELFF

D gene: NA
J gene: TRBJ1-6
clone size: few
V gene: TRBV4-1
CDR3 DNA: TGCGCCAGCAGCCAAGTTTCAGAGAATTCACCCCTCCACTTT
CDR3 protein: CASSQVSENSPLHF

D gene: NA
J gene: TRBJ2-3
clone size: NA
V gene: TRBV11-2
CDR3 DNA: TGTGCCAGCAGCCTGACAGGATTCACAGATACGCAGTATTTT
CDR3 protein: CASSLTGFTDTQYF

D gene: NA
J gene: TRBJ1-1
clone size: NA
V gene: TRBV4-3
CDR3 DNA: TGCGCCAGCAGCCAAGATAAGCTAGCCAACACTGAAGCTTTCTTT
CDR3 protein: CASSQDKLANTEAFF

D gene: NA
J gene: TRBJ1-1
clone size: NA
V gene: TRBV20-1
CDR3 DNA: TGCAGCCGGCCGGTTGGGGCAAGCACTGAAGCTTTCTTT
CDR3 protein: CSRPVGASTEAFF

D gene: TRBD2
J gene: TRBJ2-7
clone size: once
V gene: TRBV6-1
CDR3 DNA: TGTGCCAGCAGCCGTAAGACTAGCGGGGGATCGAGCGAGCAGTACTTC
CDR3 protein: CASSRKTSGGSSEQYF

D gene: NA
J gene: TRBJ2-5
clone size: NA
V gene: TRBV28
CDR3 DNA: TGTGCCAGCGGCCCGCTAAAAGAGACCCAGTACTTC
CDR3 protein: CASGPLKETQYF

D gene: TRBD1
J gene: TRBJ1-6
clone size: NA
V gene: TRBV4-1
CDR3 DNA: TGCGCCAGCAGCCACCCCGGACAGGGAAATTCACCCCTCCACTTT
CDR3 protein: CASSHPGQGNSPLHF

D gene: TRBD1
J gene: TRBJ2-5
clone size: once
V gene: TRBV11-2
CDR3 DNA: TGTGCCAGCAGCTTCCCTAGACAGGGCCGAGAGACCCAGTACTTC
CDR3 protein: CASSFPRQGRETQYF

D gene: NA
J gene: TRBJ1-1
clone size: NA
V gene: TRBV7-2
CDR3 DNA: TGTGCCAGCAGCTTAGGCACCTTGGGCACTGAAGCTTTCTTT
CDR3 protein: CASSLGTLGTEAFF